This entry lists 18 T cell receptor beta chains sequenced from one sample in a study of blood T cell repertoires in COVID-19. Measured with immunoSEQ multiplex PCR; TCRdb has only the in-frame clones, and not every one. The sample includes about 160,000 clones, around 84% seen only once; the top ten take less than 2.5%. Sequencing used peripheral blood. The receptors were gathered from a man aged 65 to 79 with acute or convalescent COVID-19.

The chain uses TRBV20-1 and TRBJ1-5; D gene unclear. Germline loops: CDR1 DFQATT, CDR2 SNEGSKA (reference sequence). The CDR3 contains 13 residues. V was trimmed by 3 bases and J by 1 base, leaving 7 bases between them. For the CDR3, the DNA is TGCAGTGCTAGTTTCCGGAGCAATCAGCCCCAGCATTTT. Protein: CSASFRSNQPQHF.

The chain joins TRBV28 to TRBJ2-2, with D possibly matching TRBD2 (7 bases). Trimming left V 11 bases short and J 1 base short, with 20 bases between. The CDR3 totals 16 residues. CDR1 MDHEN and CDR2 SYDVKM come from the germline V gene. CDR3 residues: CASLGGPGLNTGELFF. CDR3 bases: TGTGCCTCCCTGGGGGGGCCCGGATTGAACACCGGGGAGCTGTTTTTT.

The chain's CDR3 is CASNRGNQPQHF. The CDR3 bases are TGTGCCAGCAATCGTGGCAATCAGCCCCAGCATTTT. The genes are TRBV2 and TRBJ1-5; D is ambiguous. The CDR3 spans 12 residues. Germline CDR1 SNHLY, CDR2 FYNNEI. V gave up 7 bases and J gave up 2 bases, with 6 bases separating them.

The gene calls are TRBV7-9 and TRBJ1-4; TRBD1 agrees at 7 bases. Germline trimming cut 3 bases from V and 4 bases from J; bases unmatched to any gene: 5. The CDR3 consists of 15 residues. From germline, CDR1 is SEHNR and CDR2 FQNEAQ (reference sequence). CDR3 loop: CASSFGGGNNEKLFF. The CDR3 coding sequence is TGTGCCAGCAGCTTTGGAGGGGGCAATAATGAAAAACTGTTTTTT.

CDR3 amino acids: CASSVKGLSTNEKLFF. For the CDR3, the DNA is TGTGCCAGCAGCGTAAAGGGGTTGTCAACTAATGAAAAACTGTTTTTT. V is TRBV11-2 and J is TRBJ1-4; D might be TRBD1 (5 bases). The CDR3 consists of 16 residues. CDR1 and CDR2 from the germline V gene are SGHAT and FQNNGV. With 5 bases removed from V and 0 bases from J, the gap between germline ends came to 13 bases.

This sequence joins TRBV5-1 and TRBJ2-7; 8 bases agree with TRBD1. The V gene's germline CDR1 is SGHRS and CDR2 YFSETQ. Trimming at V came to 4 bases and at J to 0 bases, leaving 3 bases not matched to a gene. The CDR3 spans 14 residues. CDR3 region: CASSGGTGSYEQYF. CDR3 nucleotides: TGCGCCAGCAGCGGAGGGACAGGCTCCTACGAGCAGTACTTC. The full variable domain, rest sourced from reference TRBV5-1 and TRBJ2-7, is KAGVTQTPRYLIKTRGQQVTLSCSPISGHRSVSWYQQTPGQGLQFLFEYFSETQRNKGNFPGRFSGRQFSNSRSEMNVSTLELGDSALYLCASSGGTGSYEQYFGPGTRLTVT.

CDR3 coding DNA: TGTGCCAGCAGTTTAAACCGGGACTCCTACAATGAGCAGTTCTTC. It is translated as CASSLNRDSYNEQFF. This chain uses TRBV27 with TRBJ2-1; TRBD2 is a possible D gene (5 bases). Germline CDR1 MNHEY, CDR2 SMNVEV (reference sequence). CDR3 length: 15 amino acids. Trimming removed 2 bases at V and 0 bases at J, with 8 bases between.

This clone was observed a single time. The rearrangement joins TRBV6-6 to TRBJ1-4; D uncertain. This CDR3 has 12 amino acids. From germline, CDR1 is MNHNY and CDR2 SVGAGI (reference sequence). Deletions cut 2 bases from V and 8 bases from J, with 6 bases between. CDR3 protein: CASSYREEKLFF. In DNA form, the CDR3 reads TGTGCCAGCAGTTACAGAGAGGAAAAACTGTTTTTT.

In its sample, this clone was seen a few times. This chain joins TRBV7-9 and TRBJ2-5, with a weak D call TRBD2 (6 bases). The V gene lost 2 bases and the J gene lost 0 bases, with 10 bases spanning the gap. CDR3 length: 15 residues. Germline CDR1 and CDR2: SEHNR and FQNEAQ (reference sequence). Written as DNA, the CDR3 is TGTGCCAGCAGCTTACGGGGGATGTACCAAGAGACCCAGTACTTC. Translated: CASSLRGMYQETQYF.

The CDR3 sequence is CATSDFRGGPYTVETQYF. CDR3 nucleotides: TGTGCCACCAGTGATTTTAGGGGGGGCCCCTACACGGTAGAGACCCAGTACTTC. The chain recombines TRBV24-1 with TRBJ2-5, with a weak D call TRBD2 (7 bases). CDR1 is KGHDR, CDR2 SFDVKD, per germline. The CDR3 is 18 residues long. Trimming shortened V by 1 base and J by 4 bases, and 21 bases separated the two germline ends.

The chain links TRBV9 to TRBJ2-1, with TRBD1 identical over 7 bases. The CDR3 is 14 residues long. The ends lost 1 base at V and 3 bases at J; junction bases unmatched: 1. The germline V gene has CDR1 SGDLS and CDR2 YYNGEE. In nucleotides, the CDR3 is TGTGCCAGCAGCGTAAGGGACAGCTACAATGAGCAGTTCTTC. Translation: CASSVRDSYNEQFF.

The chain recombines TRBV19 with TRBJ2-3; 9 nucleotides line up with TRBD1. Losses at the gene ends were 5 bases for V and 4 bases for J; bases not matched to a gene: 10. The length of the CDR3 is 16 residues. Germline values: CDR1 LNHDA, CDR2 SQIVND (reference sequence). The CDR3 nucleotides read TGTGCCAGTAGTCCTCGTGGGTGGACAGGGGCAGATACGCAGTATTTT. Translated, it gives CASSPRGWTGADTQYF. Using reference TRBV19 and TRBJ2-3 for the parts outside the CDR3, the full variable domain is DGGITQSPKYLFRKEGQNVTLSCEQNLNHDAMYWYRQDPGQGLRLIYYSQIVNDFQKGDIAEGYSVSREKKESFPLTVTSAQKNPTAFYLCASSPRGWTGADTQYFGPGTRLTVL.

This clone came up once. The CDR3 region is CASSPSGGTSPYNEQFF. The CDR3 coding sequence is TGTGCCAGCAGCCCTTCTGGCGGGACTAGCCCGTACAATGAGCAGTTCTTC. V usage is TRBV4-2 and J usage is TRBJ2-1, with 9 nucleotides matching TRBD2. Germline CDR1 reads LGHNA; CDR2 reads YNFKEQ. Trimming at V came to 4 bases and at J to 4 bases, leaving 11 bases not matched to a gene. The CDR3 is 17 residues long.

This clone was detected only once. The genes are TRBV19 and TRBJ1-4, with D unclear. The V end was cut by 8 bases, the J end by 4 bases, with 8 bases between. In germline, CDR1 is LNHDA, CDR2 SQIVND (reference sequence). The CDR3 loop spans 12 amino acids. The CDR3, as DNA: TGTGCCAGTGGCAGATTTAATGAAAAACTGTTTTTT. Protein: CASGRFNEKLFF. Filled out from reference TRBV19 and TRBJ1-4, the complete variable domain reads DGGITQSPKYLFRKEGQNVTLSCEQNLNHDAMYWYRQDPGQGLRLIYYSQIVNDFQKGDIAEGYSVSREKKESFPLTVTSAQKNPTAFYLCASGRFNEKLFFGSGTQLSVL.

This chain connects TRBV5-1 to TRBJ2-2, with D perhaps TRBD1 (5 bases). Germline assignment: CDR1 SGHRS and CDR2 YFSETQ. Trimming left V 2 bases short and J 3 bases short, with 8 bases between. This CDR3 has 14 amino acids. The CDR3 DNA reads as TGCGCCAGCAGCTTAGGACACTACACCGGGGAGCTGTTTTTT. This encodes CASSLGHYTGELFF.

The J gene is TRBJ1-1, the V gene TRBV5-1, with 7 nucleotides matching TRBD1. The CDR3 is made up of 13 amino acids. The trim removed 7 bases at V and 0 bases at J, leaving 3 bases unmatched. CDR1 SGHRS and CDR2 YFSETQ come from the germline V gene. CDR3 loop: CASRQGLNTEAFF. In DNA, the CDR3 is TGCGCCAGCCGACAGGGTTTGAACACTGAAGCTTTCTTT.

V gene TRBV28 combines with J gene TRBJ2-1, with D uncertain. V was clipped by 6 bases and J by 7 bases, with 10 bases between them. There are 12 residues in the CDR3. Germline assignment: CDR1 MDHEN and CDR2 SYDVKM. The CDR3 bases are TGTGCCAGCAGCCCTCCGGGTAATGAGCAGTTCTTC. Translated, it gives CASSPPGNEQFF.

Only one count was recorded for this clone. The chain has TRBV20-1 and TRBJ2-6; D gene unclear. Germline V gene lookup returns CDR1 DFQATT and CDR2 SNEGSKA (reference sequence). CDR3 length: 10 residues. Between the trimmed V and J ends, which lost 5 bases and 6 bases, there was a span of 2 bases. CDR3 nucleotide sequence: TGCAGTGCTCAGGCCAACGTCCTGACTTTC. This encodes CSAQANVLTF.